The following is a T cell receptor (beta chain) sequence with its context. The antigen remains undetermined. The data were taken from a study of T-cell reconstitution after alpha-beta-depleted transplantation in children. Overall study findings and caveats: The authors attributed T-cell counts and diversity one year after transplant mostly to newly produced T cells.

Preparation of the TCRbeta library involved a method that used unique molecular identifiers. One entry per CDR3 protein, called by TCRdb with MiXCR from the PCR reads. Among about 980,000 distinct CDR3 sequences listed, about 26% were seen once. The specimen comprised PBMCs, mostly from graft donor cells, sampled 360 days after TCRalphabeta/CD19-depleted stem cell transplant. The TCR originated in a boy less than two years old who had a stem cell transplant for SCID, so the T cells may come from the graft donor.

The CDR3 here is CASSLWGLAGTNYEQYF. For the CDR3, the DNA is TGTGCCAGCAGTTTATGGGGACTAGCGGGGACCAACTACGAGCAGTACTTC. This rearrangement joins TRBV28 to TRBJ2-7, with 13 bases lining up with TRBD2. Germline V gives CDR1 MDHEN, CDR2 SYDVKM. The ends lost 0 bases at V and 3 bases at J; junction bases unmatched: 5. The length of the CDR3 is 17 residues. The full variable domain, rest sourced from reference TRBV28 and TRBJ2-7, is DVKVTQSSRYLVKRTGEKVFLECVQDMDHENMFWYRQDPGLGLRLIYFSYDVKMKEKGDIPEGYSVSREKKERFSLILESASTNQTSMYLCASSLWGLAGTNYEQYFGPGTRLTVT.